This is a list of T cell receptor beta chains from one sample in a study of shared clonotypes between healthy human individuals. The protocol was immunoSEQ multiplex PCR, while the TCRdb copy is restricted to in-frame clones and leaves out a portion. The table lists around 1,900,000 clones, around 93% of them singletons. Source material: naive CD8+ T cells from PBMCs. These receptor sequences come from a man younger than 35 in good health. Some clones in this sample may be carry-over from other donors' samples. CDR3s include the opening cysteine and the closing phenylalanine or tryptophan. Each record gives: CDR3 protein, CDR3 DNA, CDR3 length, clone size, J gene, V gene, D gene. The D gene is left open where the match is weak. For some rows the clone size is stated as once, few or many, or as a class when expanded; others skip it.

cdr3_aa: CASRPEQGPLTDTQYF
cdr3_nt: TGTGCCAGCAGGCCGGAACAAGGTCCTCTCACAGATACGCAGTATTTT
cdr3_length: 16
clone_size: once
j_call: TRBJ2-3
v_call: TRBV7-9
d_call: .

cdr3_aa: CASRAGTITEAFF
cdr3_nt: TGTGCCAGCAGGGCCGGGACAATCACTGAAGCTTTCTTT
cdr3_length: 13
clone_size: .
j_call: TRBJ1-1
v_call: TRBV27
d_call: .

cdr3_aa: CASSGGTPNTGELFF
cdr3_nt: TGTGCCAGCAGCGGCGGGACACCAAACACCGGGGAGCTGTTTTTT
cdr3_length: 15
clone_size: .
j_call: TRBJ2-2
v_call: TRBV9
d_call: .

cdr3_aa: CASSPLGADLSYNEQFF
cdr3_nt: TGTGCCAGCAGCCCCTTGGGGGCGGACCTTTCCTACAATGAGCAGTTCTTC
cdr3_length: 17
clone_size: .
j_call: TRBJ2-1
v_call: TRBV5-5
d_call: .

cdr3_aa: CASSFAGTNYGYTF
cdr3_nt: TGTGCCAGCAGTTTTGCCGGGACTAACTATGGCTACACCTTC
cdr3_length: 14
clone_size: .
j_call: TRBJ1-2
v_call: TRBV28
d_call: .

cdr3_aa: CASSQDFKGVSNNEQFF
cdr3_nt: TGCGCCAGCAGCCAAGACTTTAAGGGAGTTAGTAATAATGAGCAGTTCTTC
cdr3_length: 17
clone_size: .
j_call: TRBJ2-1
v_call: TRBV4-1
d_call: .

cdr3_aa: CARADGGDPYEQYF
cdr3_nt: TGTGCCAGGGCTGATGGGGGAGACCCCTACGAGCAGTACTTC
cdr3_length: 14
clone_size: .
j_call: TRBJ2-7
v_call: TRBV19
d_call: .

cdr3_aa: CASSFTGNTGELFF
cdr3_nt: TGTGCCAGCAGCTTTACAGGGAACACCGGGGAGCTGTTTTTT
cdr3_length: 14
clone_size: .
j_call: TRBJ2-2
v_call: TRBV11-2
d_call: .

cdr3_aa: CASSLSNPPYNEQFF
cdr3_nt: TGTGCCAGCAGTTTATCGAACCCCCCCTACAATGAGCAGTTCTTC
cdr3_length: 15
clone_size: .
j_call: TRBJ2-1
v_call: TRBV27
d_call: .

cdr3_aa: CASRGAYTGELFF
cdr3_nt: TGTGCCAGCAGGGGCGCGTACACCGGGGAGCTGTTTTTT
cdr3_length: 13
clone_size: .
j_call: TRBJ2-2
v_call: TRBV6-5
d_call: .

cdr3_aa: CASSKAGRGTGTSGSREQYF
cdr3_nt: TGTGCCAGCAGCAAAGCGGGCCGGGGTACCGGGACTAGCGGGAGTCGTGAGCAGTACTTC
cdr3_length: 20
clone_size: once
j_call: TRBJ2-7
v_call: TRBV21-1
d_call: .

cdr3_aa: CSVVYALQGAEAFF
cdr3_nt: TGCAGCGTTGTATATGCGTTACAGGGCGCTGAAGCTTTCTTT
cdr3_length: 14
clone_size: .
j_call: TRBJ1-1
v_call: TRBV29-1
d_call: .

cdr3_aa: CASSLRDGNEKLFF
cdr3_nt: TGTGCCAGCAGCTTACGGGACGGGAATGAAAAACTGTTTTTT
cdr3_length: 14
clone_size: .
j_call: TRBJ1-4
v_call: TRBV7-9
d_call: .

cdr3_aa: CASSLRQLNEQYF
cdr3_nt: TGTGCCAGCAGCCTCCGCCAGTTGAACGAGCAGTACTTC
cdr3_length: 13
clone_size: .
j_call: TRBJ2-7
v_call: TRBV11-2
d_call: .

cdr3_aa: CASRDRGDTQYF
cdr3_nt: TGTGCCAGCCGGGACAGGGGAGATACGCAGTATTTT
cdr3_length: 12
clone_size: .
j_call: TRBJ2-3
v_call: TRBV28
d_call: TRBD1

cdr3_aa: CASSTLPLAGTDTQYF
cdr3_nt: TGTGCCAGTAGTACCCTCCCGTTGGCGGGTACAGATACGCAGTATTTT
cdr3_length: 16
clone_size: .
j_call: TRBJ2-3
v_call: TRBV19
d_call: .

cdr3_aa: CSAHLYPEAFF
cdr3_nt: TGCAGTGCTCACCTGTATCCTGAAGCTTTCTTT
cdr3_length: 11
clone_size: .
j_call: TRBJ1-1
v_call: TRBV20-1
d_call: .

cdr3_aa: CASSLSGVTEQFF
cdr3_nt: TGTGCCAGCAGCTTGTCAGGGGTCACTGAGCAGTTCTTC
cdr3_length: 13
clone_size: .
j_call: TRBJ2-1
v_call: TRBV5-6
d_call: .

cdr3_aa: CASSGDSGQGVSGNTIYF
cdr3_nt: TGTGCCAGCAGTGGAGATTCCGGACAGGGGGTTTCTGGAAACACCATATATTTT
cdr3_length: 18
clone_size: .
j_call: TRBJ1-3
v_call: TRBV6-1
d_call: TRBD1

cdr3_aa: CASRNNLQAGGNSQPQHF
cdr3_nt: TGTGCCAGCAGAAATAACCTACAAGCAGGGGGCAATAGTCAGCCCCAGCATTTT
cdr3_length: 18
clone_size: .
j_call: TRBJ1-5
v_call: TRBV11-2
d_call: TRBD1

cdr3_aa: CASSPSGGDGYTF
cdr3_nt: TGTGCCAGCAGCCCGAGCGGTGGGGATGGCTACACCTTC
cdr3_length: 13
clone_size: .
j_call: TRBJ1-2
v_call: TRBV7-9
d_call: .

cdr3_aa: CASSQVTNYEQYF
cdr3_nt: TGCGCCAGCAGCCAAGTGACTAACTACGAGCAGTACTTC
cdr3_length: 13
clone_size: .
j_call: TRBJ2-7
v_call: TRBV4-1
d_call: .

cdr3_aa: CASSVGSGLNTGELFF
cdr3_nt: TGTGCCAGCAGCGTAGGTAGCGGGCTGAACACCGGGGAGCTGTTTTTT
cdr3_length: 16
clone_size: once
j_call: TRBJ2-2
v_call: TRBV9
d_call: TRBD2

cdr3_aa: CAIGSERITDTQYF
cdr3_nt: TGTGCTATCGGTAGTGAGCGAATCACAGATACGCAGTATTTT
cdr3_length: 14
clone_size: once
j_call: TRBJ2-3
v_call: TRBV7-9
d_call: .

cdr3_aa: CASSPTLGRAHEQYF
cdr3_nt: TGTGCCAGCAGCCCGACCCTGGGCAGGGCCCACGAGCAGTACTTC
cdr3_length: 15
clone_size: .
j_call: TRBJ2-7
v_call: TRBV14
d_call: .

cdr3_aa: CASSDSMGQAQYF
cdr3_nt: TGTGCCAGCAGTGACTCGATGGGTCAGGCCCAGTACTTC
cdr3_length: 13
clone_size: once
j_call: TRBJ2-5
v_call: TRBV6-4
d_call: .

cdr3_aa: CASSLASGSPDTQYF
cdr3_nt: TGCGCCAGCAGCTTGGCTAGCGGGAGCCCAGATACGCAGTATTTT
cdr3_length: 15
clone_size: .
j_call: TRBJ2-3
v_call: TRBV5-1
d_call: TRBD2

cdr3_aa: CASSLTPSHGQGSGGYTF
cdr3_nt: TGCGCCAGCAGCCTAACCCCAAGCCACGGACAGGGTAGTGGCGGCTACACCTTC
cdr3_length: 18
clone_size: .
j_call: TRBJ1-2
v_call: TRBV4-1
d_call: TRBD1

cdr3_aa: CASTLLAVGVYEQYF
cdr3_nt: TGTGCCAGCACTCTACTAGCGGTGGGAGTATACGAGCAGTACTTC
cdr3_length: 15
clone_size: .
j_call: TRBJ2-7
v_call: TRBV5-6
d_call: TRBD2

cdr3_aa: CAIQLLTRGVSTDTQYF
cdr3_nt: TGTGCCATCCAACTCCTGACGCGGGGGGTCTCCACAGATACGCAGTATTTT
cdr3_length: 17
clone_size: .
j_call: TRBJ2-3
v_call: TRBV2
d_call: TRBD2

cdr3_aa: CASSVGGGTVNEQFF
cdr3_nt: TGTGCCAGCAGCGTAGGGGGAGGGACCGTTAATGAGCAGTTCTTC
cdr3_length: 15
clone_size: .
j_call: TRBJ2-1
v_call: TRBV9
d_call: TRBD2

cdr3_aa: CASLPGFGRVIDEQFF
cdr3_nt: TGTGCCAGCCTACCCGGCTTTGGCAGGGTTATAGATGAGCAGTTCTTC
cdr3_length: 16
clone_size: .
j_call: TRBJ2-1
v_call: TRBV27
d_call: .

cdr3_aa: CASSLTWNTEAFF
cdr3_nt: TGTGCCAGCAGTTTAACGTGGAACACTGAAGCTTTCTTT
cdr3_length: 13
clone_size: .
j_call: TRBJ1-1
v_call: TRBV27
d_call: .

cdr3_aa: CASTEPGVISGGTNEKLFF
cdr3_nt: TGTGCCAGCACCGAACCGGGGGTCATATCGGGCGGGACTAATGAAAAACTGTTTTTT
cdr3_length: 19
clone_size: .
j_call: TRBJ1-4
v_call: TRBV28
d_call: .

cdr3_aa: CASSSRQGFTEAFF
cdr3_nt: TGTGCCAGCAGCTCCCGACAGGGTTTCACTGAAGCTTTCTTT
cdr3_length: 14
clone_size: .
j_call: TRBJ1-1
v_call: TRBV7-6
d_call: TRBD1

cdr3_aa: CASSQGSGGNEKLFF
cdr3_nt: TGCGCCAGCAGCCAAGGTTCCGGGGGGAATGAAAAACTGTTTTTT
cdr3_length: 15
clone_size: .
j_call: TRBJ1-4
v_call: TRBV4-1
d_call: .

cdr3_aa: CASSPYSSDSYEQYF
cdr3_nt: TGTGCCAGCAGCCCTTACTCTAGCGACAGCTACGAGCAGTACTTC
cdr3_length: 15
clone_size: .
j_call: TRBJ2-7
v_call: TRBV9
d_call: .

cdr3_aa: CASSQDWESHTQYF
cdr3_nt: TGCGCCAGCAGCCAAGATTGGGAGAGCCATACGCAGTATTTT
cdr3_length: 14
clone_size: .
j_call: TRBJ2-3
v_call: TRBV4-1
d_call: .

cdr3_aa: CASSLLGESYEQYF
cdr3_nt: TGTGCCAGCAGTTTATTAGGGGAATCCTACGAGCAGTACTTC
cdr3_length: 14
clone_size: .
j_call: TRBJ2-7
v_call: TRBV28
d_call: .

cdr3_aa: CASSSTENTEAFF
cdr3_nt: TGTGCCAGCAGCTCGACAGAGAACACTGAAGCTTTCTTT
cdr3_length: 13
clone_size: .
j_call: TRBJ1-1
v_call: TRBV7-9
d_call: .

cdr3_aa: CASSLGLAGGNEQFF
cdr3_nt: TGTGCCAGCAGCTTAGGCCTAGCGGGAGGCAATGAGCAGTTCTTC
cdr3_length: 15
clone_size: once
j_call: TRBJ2-1
v_call: TRBV11-2
d_call: TRBD2

cdr3_aa: CASSEERLVYEQYF
cdr3_nt: TGTGCCAGCAGCGAGGAGAGACTTGTTTACGAGCAGTACTTC
cdr3_length: 14
clone_size: .
j_call: TRBJ2-7
v_call: TRBV5-5
d_call: .

cdr3_aa: CASSEGTAVPADTQYF
cdr3_nt: TGTGCCAGCAGTGAAGGGACAGCCGTTCCAGCAGATACGCAGTATTTT
cdr3_length: 16
clone_size: .
j_call: TRBJ2-3
v_call: TRBV27
d_call: TRBD1

cdr3_aa: CASSQDTSGQYTGELFF
cdr3_nt: TGCGCCAGCAGCCAAGACACTTCCGGACAGTACACCGGGGAGCTGTTTTTT
cdr3_length: 17
clone_size: .
j_call: TRBJ2-2
v_call: TRBV4-1
d_call: .

cdr3_aa: CASSLLLAGGTTDTQYF
cdr3_nt: TGTGCCAGCAGTTTATTGTTAGCGGGAGGGACAACAGATACGCAGTATTTT
cdr3_length: 17
clone_size: .
j_call: TRBJ2-3
v_call: TRBV28
d_call: TRBD2

cdr3_aa: CASSPGTSHEQYF
cdr3_nt: TGTGCCAGCAGTCCAGGGACGAGCCACGAGCAGTACTTC
cdr3_length: 13
clone_size: .
j_call: TRBJ2-7
v_call: TRBV27
d_call: .

cdr3_aa: CASSGDGNYGYTF
cdr3_nt: TGCGCCAGCAGCGGGGACGGAAACTATGGCTACACCTTC
cdr3_length: 13
clone_size: .
j_call: TRBJ1-2
v_call: TRBV5-1
d_call: .

cdr3_aa: CASSPDRGLNEQFF
cdr3_nt: TGTGCCAGCAGCCCGGACAGGGGGCTTAATGAGCAGTTCTTC
cdr3_length: 14
clone_size: .
j_call: TRBJ2-1
v_call: TRBV27
d_call: TRBD1